The rows below give T cell receptor beta chains drawn from one sample of a study of shared clonotypes between healthy human individuals. This table comes from immunoSEQ multiplex PCR, and its TCRdb copy is limited to in-frame clones, with some not included. This sample has around 510,000 clones, with 95% to 97% found just once. The sample comprised naive CD4+ T cells sorted from blood. Source of these receptors: a woman aged 25-40 years in good health. Both conserved end residues are part of each CDR3.

CDR3 | V
CASSPGQGRYEQYF | TRBV7-9
CASSPTPRDTEAFF | TRBV18
CASSQEQAGGFYEQYF | TRBV4-2
CASSWDRGYTEAFF | TRBV5-6
CASSPQAGSGQPQHF | TRBV18
CASSFAGGVSNEQFF | TRBV7-9
CASTERSSYEQYF | TRBV6-1
CASTFRDFQSYEQYF | TRBV2
CASSYSTRDRDGYTF | TRBV6-5
CAISDRVNEKLFF | TRBV10-3
CATSRGQGPTGELFF | TRBV15
CASSRVSDGNQPQHF | TRBV27
CASSPWAEAFF | TRBV6-1
CASSVDDTIRGSYYTGELFF | TRBV9
CASSFPGQGAWEQYF | TRBV11-2
CASTLEQGTNTEAFF | TRBV2
CASSFPSGALNEQFF | TRBV5-4
CASSEPESYEQYF | TRBV10-1
CASSRASNQPQHF | TRBV6-5
CASSPPKGIGYTF | TRBV11-1
CAWSHGAGDFAGNTIYF | TRBV30